A single sample is the source of the 14 T cell receptor beta chains below, sequenced in a study of human T cells and chemical hapten exposure. Time point here: pre-sensitization, week 0. Treatment of the sample: therapeutic diphenylcyclopropenone sensitization with weekly scalp DPC. TCRdb analysed the RACE reads with MiXCR anew, one entry per CDR3 protein. The data contain some 90,000 distinct CDR3 sequences, roughly 8.5% of them singletons. Sequences were derived from whole blood, sampled in connection with sensitization to the hapten diphenylcyclopropenone (DPC). These receptors were collected from a man aged 40-49 years with alopecia areata. Some clones in this sample may be carry-over from other donors' samples.

This clonotype was observed a handful of times. The V gene is TRBV6-2 or TRBV6-3, the J gene TRBJ2-1; TRBD2 matches at 8 bases. Germline V gene sequence: CDR1 MNHEY, CDR2 SVGEGT. This CDR3 is built from 12 residues. V shed 8 bases, J shed 9 bases, and the junction held 6 bases outside the gene matches. Here the CDR3 reads CASGGLVFEQFF. CDR3 DNA: TGTGCCAGCGGGGGACTAGTCTTTGAGCAGTTCTTC.

J is TRBJ2-3 and V is TRBV29-1; D not certain. V lost 3 bases and J 13 bases, leaving 5 bases between the germline ends. This CDR3 spans 8 amino acids. The germline CDR1 and CDR2 sequences are SQVTM and ANQGSEA. This chain's CDR3 is CSVESKYF. CDR3 bases: TGCAGCGTTGAGAGCAAGTATTTT.

This clonotype has at least ten counts. The junction departs from the called germline gene at one end, perhaps through a read error. This chain uses TRBV7-8 with TRBJ2-1; 9 bases align to TRBD2. The CDR3 is made up of 12 amino acids. Germline lookup yields CDR1 SGHVS and CDR2 FQNEAQ. The CDR3 DNA reads TGTGCCAGCAGCCTAGCGGGGCATGAGCAGTTCTTC. Its translation is CASSLAGHEQFF. Full variable domain (outside the CDR3, taken from reference TRBV7-8 and TRBJ2-1): GAGVSQSPRYKVAKRGQDVALRCDPISGHVSLFWYQQALGQGPEFLTYFQNEAQLDKSGLPSDRFFAERPEGSVSTLKIQRTQQEDSAVYLCASSLAGHEQFFGPGTRLTVL.

This clonotype was counted many times. J is TRBJ1-1 and V is TRBV6-2 or TRBV6-3; 7 bases match TRBD1. Looked up from germline, CDR1 is MNHEY and CDR2 is SVGEGT. The CDR3 sequence is 15 residues long. V was clipped by 5 bases and J by 2 bases; unmatched bases: 8. This CDR3 reads CASSKNRDSNTEAFF. DNA of the CDR3: TGTGCCAGCAGTAAAAACCGGGACAGTAACACTGAAGCTTTCTTT.

This clonotype was seen repeatedly, ten times or more. The chain is built from TRBV18 and TRBJ1-5, with 10 bases that match TRBD1. The CDR3 has 14 residues. CDR1 is KGHSH, CDR2 LQKENI, per germline. The V and J ends lost 6 bases and 4 bases, in that order; junction bases with no gene match: 3. The CDR3 DNA follows: TGTGCCAGCTCGAAGGGACAGGGGAATCAGCCCCAGCATTTT. This translates into CASSKGQGNQPQHF.

The chain carries TRBV11-1 and TRBJ2-1; 7 bases agree with TRBD1. The CDR3 covers 16 residues. Germline-derived CDR1 and CDR2 are SGHAT and FQDESV (reference sequence). The V and J ends lost 3 bases and 0 bases, in that order; junction bases with no gene match: 5. The CDR3 loop is CASSLDDRVSYNEQFF. The CDR3 bases are TGTGCCAGCAGCTTGGACGACAGGGTCTCCTACAATGAGCAGTTCTTC.

This clonotype was picked up a small number of times. This chain uses TRBV19 with TRBJ1-5; 10 bases are shared with TRBD1. Trimming removed 3 bases from V and 7 bases from J; junction bases left unmatched: 3. CDR1 and CDR2 from the germline V gene are LNHDA and SQIVND (reference sequence). CDR3 size: 14 residues. The CDR3, as DNA: TGTGCCAGTAGTATTCAGACAGGGGGCCAGCCCCAGCATTTT. It encodes CASSIQTGGQPQHF. Based on the CDR3 plus reference TRBV19 and TRBJ1-5, the full variable domain is DGGITQSPKYLFRKEGQNVTLSCEQNLNHDAMYWYRQDPGQGLRLIYYSQIVNDFQKGDIAEGYSVSREKKESFPLTVTSAQKNPTAFYLCASSIQTGGQPQHFGDGTRLSIL.

At least ten counts were recorded for this clonotype. The V call is TRBV10-3, the J call TRBJ1-5; D is uncertain. Germline V gene data show CDR1 as ENHRY and CDR2 as SYGVKD. Trimming pared 3 bases from V and 7 bases from J, leaving 7 bases between. The CDR3 contains 12 residues. CDR3 nucleotide sequence: TGTGCCATCAGTGATGGGATCCAGCCCCAGCATTTT. Protein product: CAISDGIQPQHF.

Ten or more counts support this clonotype. V and J are TRBV16 and TRBJ1-3; no definite D call. This CDR3 comprises 15 residues. Between the trimmed V and J ends, which lost 0 bases and 1 base, there was a span of 7 bases. Germline loops: CDR1 KGHSY, CDR2 FQNENV. The CDR3 coding sequence is TGTGCCAGCAGCCAATCAGGAGGGTCTGGAAACACCATATATTTT. Its protein product is CASSQSGGSGNTIYF.

Only a few counts were recorded for this clonotype. The rearrangement joins TRBV25-1 to TRBJ1-6, with D possibly being TRBD1 (5 bases). Germline V gene data show CDR1 as MGHDK and CDR2 as SYGVNS. CDR3 length: 14 residues. Between the trimmed V and J ends, which lost 7 bases and 2 bases, there was a span of 9 bases. This chain's CDR3 is CASNQGPYNSPLHF. The CDR3 nucleotides read TGTGCCAGCAATCAGGGCCCCTATAATTCACCCCTCCACTTT.

The V gene is TRBV13, the J gene TRBJ2-7; 7 nucleotides align to TRBD2. The V gene end was trimmed by 8 bases and the J gene end by 2 bases; junction bases not matched to a gene: 12. This CDR3 contains 15 residues. Germline values: CDR1 PRHDT, CDR2 FYEKMQ (reference sequence). The chain's CDR3 is CASGPWGEGPYEQYF. The CDR3, as DNA: TGTGCCAGCGGCCCGTGGGGGGAGGGCCCCTACGAGCAGTACTTC. Full variable domain (outside the CDR3, taken from reference TRBV13 and TRBJ2-7): AAGVIQSPRHLIKEKRETATLKCYPIPRHDTVYWYQQGPGQDPQFLISFYEKMQSDKGSIPDRFSAQQFSDYHSELNMSSLELGDSALYFCASGPWGEGPYEQYFGPGTRLTVT.

The chain recombines TRBV25-1 with TRBJ2-1; no reliable D call. V was trimmed by 2 bases and J by 0 bases, leaving 11 bases between them. The V gene's germline CDR1 is MGHDK and CDR2 SYGVNS. This CDR3 contains 16 residues. The CDR3 loop is CASSEGRVSSYNEQFF. DNA for the CDR3: TGTGCCAGCAGTGAAGGTCGGGTAAGCTCCTACAATGAGCAGTTCTTC.

The chain recombines TRBV10-3 with TRBJ1-1, with D maybe TRBD1 (5 bases). The CDR3 contains 15 residues. CDR1 and CDR2 (germline): ENHRY, SYGVKD. V gave up 8 bases and J gave up 4 bases, with 20 bases separating them. CDR3 bases: TGTGCCATCCAAGATGGAAGGGGCGGAGGCACTGAAGCTTTCTTT. It codes for CAIQDGRGGGTEAFF.

This clonotype was seen a few times. V and J are TRBV28 and TRBJ1-5; D is possibly TRBD1 (5 bases). CDR1 MDHEN and CDR2 SYDVKM come from the germline V gene. Deletions cut 8 bases from V and 3 bases from J, with 17 bases between. This CDR3 comprises 15 residues. CDR3 residues: CASQRALGDNQPQHF. CDR3 nucleotides: TGTGCCAGCCAAAGGGCCCTGGGGGACAATCAGCCCCAGCATTTT.